This TCR beta chain was found in a study of cytotoxic CD8 clonotypes in ibrutinib-treated CLL. The assay was immunoSEQ multiplex PCR, and TCRdb's table has in-frame clones only and misses some. The profile shows around 140,000 clones, about 76% of them singletons. The starting material was PBMCs, obtained after 24 months of ibrutinib treatment. The sequence was collected from a human donor with chronic lymphocytic leukemia.

The CDR3 here is CASSPTGFSNQPQHF. Written as DNA, the CDR3 is TGTGCCAGCTCACCTACAGGGTTTAGCAATCAGCCCCAGCATTTT. This sequence joins TRBV18 and TRBJ1-5; weak D call: TRBD1 (6 bases). The V gene lost 3 bases and the J gene lost 0 bases, with 9 bases spanning the gap. Germline loops: CDR1 KGHSH, CDR2 LQKENI. The CDR3 sequence is 15 residues long.